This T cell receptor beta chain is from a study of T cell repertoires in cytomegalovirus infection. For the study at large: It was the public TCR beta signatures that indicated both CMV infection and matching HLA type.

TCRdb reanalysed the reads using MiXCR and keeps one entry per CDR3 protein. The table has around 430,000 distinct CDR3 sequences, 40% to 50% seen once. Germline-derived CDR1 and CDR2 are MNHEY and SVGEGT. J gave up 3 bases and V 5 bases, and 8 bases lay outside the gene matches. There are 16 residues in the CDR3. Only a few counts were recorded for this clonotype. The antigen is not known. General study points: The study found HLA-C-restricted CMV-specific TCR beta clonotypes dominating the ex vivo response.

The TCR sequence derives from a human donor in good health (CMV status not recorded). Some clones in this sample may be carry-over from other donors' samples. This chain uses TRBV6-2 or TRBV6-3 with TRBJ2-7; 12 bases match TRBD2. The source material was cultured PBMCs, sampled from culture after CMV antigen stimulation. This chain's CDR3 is CASSQALAGGDYEQYF. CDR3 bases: TGTGCCAGCAGTCAGGCCCTAGCGGGAGGGGACTACGAGCAGTACTTC.